Given below is one T cell receptor beta chain in context. This clone appeared a single time. The specificity of this receptor is unknown. Base qualities are missing; no much larger clone stands one base away. The entry originates in a study of cytomegalovirus exposure and HLA in healthy donors (dated by TCRdb to between 2016 and 2019). General notes on the study: In an earlier analysis of fewer than 750 of the donors, around 290 Gb of sequence data and some 100 million unique TCR beta sequences from some 170 million T cells were reported. Four or five DR-DQ haplotypes were handled as single units for association and clustering, since linkage in the cohort was strong. On average, around 240,000 unique TCR beta nucleotide sequences were sequenced per donor among a few hundred genotyped donors of the cohort, with 15% to 20% of those sequences being non-productive. The number of donors typed differed by locus, with 629-630 for A, B, C, DRB1 and DQB1, more than 500 for DQA1, 600 to 610 for DPA1, and about 450 for DPB1. Alongside the repertoire data, information on donor age, sex, ethnicity and CMV serostatus was compiled. Rather than drawing on any new phenotypic data, the later analysis identified candidate immune exposures from TCR beta sequences and the way those sequences occurred across donors. The study profiled the T cell repertoires of more than 500 subjects by immunosequencing and related them to cytomegalovirus serostatus. To predict cytomegalovirus infection status, the study combined high-throughput TCR immunosequencing, statistical association of individual TCRs with disease status, and machine learning. Besides the first cohort of 500 to 700 subjects, a separate validation cohort made up of over a hundred different subjects was used. Approximately 310 gigabases of sequencing data and around 85 million unique TCR sequences made up an early release that covered several hundred HLA-typed donors. To decide whether each TCR beta V gene segment behaved as functional or pseudogenic, an earlier analysis of some 580 of the donors relied on high-throughput TCR beta sequencing. HLA typing covered class I and class II loci at four-digit resolution. The study was designed to test whether signatures of past pathogen exposure could be identified by cataloging public T cell receptors. A later analysis re-examined previously published TCR beta repertoires from more than 550 donors and added high-resolution HLA genotyping to investigate patterns of TCR occurrence. In a later genetic analysis, genome-wide SNP genotypes for about three fifths of the roughly 670 donors were used, and that subset was treated as a discovery cohort. Every repertoire in the discovery cohort had been generated on one and the same sequencing platform. Of the approximately 400 genotyped donors, roughly 80% fell in the genetic ancestry cluster associated with self-reported Caucasian donors.

Trimming costs V 3 bases and J 8 bases, and their ends lie 17 bases apart. Including the terminal cysteine and phenylalanine, the CDR3 comprises 15 residues. Only the CDR3 portion is preserved as DNA: 45 bases, with reading frame beginning at the first base. Looking up the germline V gene yields CDR1 SGHRS and CDR2 YFSETQ. The method behind the library was the immunoSEQ multiplex PCR assay. For the multiplex PCR, a mixture combining 60 forward primers for TCR Vbeta segments and 13 reverse primers for TCR Jbeta segments was used. The CDR3 region of rearranged TCR beta genes was amplified from genomic DNA with a multiplex PCR assay. The Illumina HiSeq System was used to sequence the amplified TCR beta libraries as 87-base-pair reads. Regarding the original processing steps: A later analysis tallied roughly 80 million unique TCR beta chains across the 610 or so repertoires, and approximately 12 million of those chains were shared by two or more donors. To remove PCR and sequencing errors, raw reads were error-corrected and collapsed into unique sequences using a nearest-neighbor algorithm that merged closely related sequences. V, D and J gene segments were assigned by aligning CDR3 sequences to IMGT reference sequences. For a sequence to be retained, a match of at least six nucleotides was required to both a V gene segment and a J gene segment. A rearrangement was called productive if the CDR3 had no stop codons and remained in frame with V and J, and every other rearrangement was called non-productive. Following IMGT convention, CDR3 was defined as the stretch from the second conserved V-encoded cysteine up to the conserved J-encoded phenylalanine. The earlier analysis of 450 to 750 of the donors excluded any sequence lacking an unambiguous match to a single V gene segment. An earlier analysis of approximately 590 of the donors called V segments functional above 56.7% productive rearrangements and segregating when the between-donor standard deviation exceeded 5%. A statistical classification framework was developed to diagnose cytomegalovirus status using the catalog of TCR beta chain sequences. A later analysis assigned V and J genes by comparing TCR nucleotide sequences with IMGT/GENE-DB human TR gene sequences. A later analysis assigned CDR3 sequences and most-parsimonious VDJ recombination scenarios with the TCRdist pipeline. In a later analysis, each TCR beta chain was defined by its CDR3 amino acid sequence together with its V-gene family, and reads lacking a unique V-gene family were excluded. As a way to deal with suspected cross-contamination and a sequencing artifact, a later analysis dropped 450 to 600 nucleotide sequences that were highly shared and had low generation probability. For each public chain, a later analysis derived a clonal expansion index from normalized ranks of inferred template counts within each repertoire. A later analysis computed generation probabilities with a VDJ recombination model fitted to out-of-frame rearrangements, and checked the results against IGoR. In a later analysis, TCR-TCR, TCR-HLA and TCR-CMV co-occurrence was scored with hypergeometric tests, and a repertoire-size bias correction was applied to TCR pairs. A later analysis estimated false discovery rates by permuting HLA or CMV assignments 20 times. In a later analysis, co-occurring TCRs were grouped using DBSCAN, and TCRdist sequence similarity was added for clustering within HLA-allele-positive subsets. Repertoires with fewer than 30,000 or more than 120,000 public chains, plus five repertoires with anomalous nucleotide sharing, were excluded from co-occurrence clustering. This is the immuneACCESS table as TCRdb keeps it, with only in-frame sequences that have V and J called. A part of the clones is gone; compared with another copy, unresolved V genes explain less than half, and the rest is unexplained. For V, J and clone size, that table is used; D and trimming come from the DNA. This sample comprises over 150,000 clones, about 83% of them detected only once. In total, the top ten clones hold 4% to 4.5% of the sample.

In total, over 600 healthy bone marrow donors made up the cohort. Cohort members were all nominally healthy when sampled, although unrecorded immune exposures were likely present. The donor tested CMV seronegative and was one of the 352 seronegative cohort members. A peripheral blood sample was provided by each donor, and peripheral blood mononuclear cells were used for TCR beta sequencing. Genomic DNA was extracted from the blood cell samples with the Qiagen DNeasy Blood Extraction Kit. Study-wide conclusions, independent of this receptor: A total of about 150 TCR beta chains were listed by the study as associated with cytomegalovirus. In a later genetic analysis, a missense DCLRE1C variant was associated with V-gene and J-gene trimming of TCR beta chains, and the association was replicated in an independent cohort. Several of the top co-occurrence clusters appeared to be linked to parvovirus B19, influenza, CMV and Epstein-Barr virus, according to a later analysis. A later analysis found that HLA-associated TCR beta chains were more clonally expanded and had lower generation probabilities than equally common non-associated chains. A later analysis found that TCR association rates varied across HLA loci, with DRB1 alleles showing the most associated TCRs and HLA-C alleles the fewest. Correlated functional status among segregating V segments might reflect linkage disequilibrium, but an unknown experimental factor could not be ruled out. A further reported finding was that TCR beta sequences accurately predicted the HLA-A and HLA-B alleles for most subjects in the first cohort. Assigning TCR associations to individual alleles was difficult when HLA alleles, especially DR and DQ, strongly co-occurred. In a later analysis, 16,951 TCR beta sequences were associated with specific HLA alleles at a false discovery rate of 0.05. In vitro tests confirmed that three of the cytomegalovirus-associated TCR beta chains recognize cytomegalovirus antigens. A cluster of highly shared sequence variants was judged likely to represent a technical artifact of the sequencing pipeline. Because counts were too low, 15 or so rarely observed V segments, including chromosome 9 orphons, were excluded from the earlier analysis of around 590 of the donors. A later analysis found that most CMV-associated TCR beta chains appeared HLA-restricted, with HLA associations seemingly driven largely by CMV exposure. The classifier was reported to diagnose cytomegalovirus status with high specificity and sensitivity in both the original cohort and the validation cohort. Some IMGT-functional V segments, including TRBV6-2 and TRBV6-3, could not be distinguished by the 87-base-pair reads and were therefore excluded. The authors suggested that the approach could potentially be generalized to other disease states and immunological phenotypes. In this cohort, only TCR beta chains were sequenced, and detectable features were limited by the absence of alpha or paired-chain data. Because HLA typing was unavailable for some donors at each locus, only the typed subset was used in association tests. Presence/absence analyses assumed roughly uniform sequencing depth across donors, an assumption that may not hold. In an earlier analysis of about 600 of the donors, most TCR beta V segments appeared in productive rearrangements about 90% or about 30% of the time, broadly matching IMGT annotations. For the cohort, immune exposure information was limited to CMV serostatus. Most TCR sequences were observed very rarely across donors, whereas some public TCRs were present in many individuals. Compared with the 666-donor mean, donors in an Asian-associated ancestry cluster had fewer N-insertions in productive TCRs, according to a later genetic analysis.

The TCR sequence derives from a woman aged 40 to 49 in good health and CMV-seronegative. The chain employs TRBV5-1 and TRBJ1-4; the D gene is perhaps TRBD1, on 5 matching bases. Sequencing input: PBMCs. For the CDR3, the sequence is CASSSGVGGVEKLFF. The DNA reads as follows: TGCGCCAGCAGCTCGGGCGTGGGGGGTGTAGAAAAACTGTTTTTT.